This T cell receptor (beta chain) was profiled in a study of blood T cell repertoires in COVID-19. The method was immunoSEQ multiplex PCR; TCRdb's version includes in-frame clones alone and lacks a portion of them. This sample has 150,000 or so clones, with roughly four fifths found just once. The CDR3 is 15 amino acids. CDR1 is LNHDA and CDR2 is SQIVND in the germline V gene (reference sequence). The V segment lost 6 bases and the J segment 5 bases; nucleotides outside the gene matches: 8. This receptor was obtained from a man between 40 and 49 years old who had recovered from COVID-19. This chain connects TRBV19 to TRBJ2-2; 8 nucleotides align to TRBD1. The sequenced material came from peripheral blood. The CDR3 DNA reads as TGTGCCAGTAGCCCTATGGACAGGGAAACCGGGGAGCTGTTTTTT. This translates into CASSPMDRETGELFF.